Listed below are T cell receptor beta chains from one sample, sequenced in a study of CD8 T cells in ankylosing spondylitis. From the 5' RACE reads, TCRdb called clonotypes with MiXCR, one entry per CDR3 protein. The table includes under 550,000 distinct CDR3 sequences, approximately 26% detected once. Sequencing was carried out using blood, either unsorted or a sorted T cell fraction (not recorded which). Receptors originate from a male donor with ankylosing spondylitis. CDR3s include the opening cysteine and the closing phenylalanine or tryptophan. Fields, in order: clone size, V gene, J gene, D gene, CDR3 length, CDR3 protein, CDR3 DNA. A D gene is named only where the DNA matches it firmly. Size values are once, few and many counts, or a class for expanded clones, and some rows have none.

>NA|TRBV5-1|TRBJ1-1|TRBD1|13
CASSSGQANEAFF
TGCGCCAGCAGCTCCGGACAGGCTAACGAAGCTTTCTTT
>NA|TRBV12-3/TRBV12-4|TRBJ1-1|TRBD1|11
CAQGGDTEAFF
TGTGCCCAGGGGGGGGATACTGAAGCTTTCTTT
>NA|TRBV19|TRBJ2-1|NA|16
CASSKIAGQGGNEQFF
TGTGCCAGTAGTAAGATAGCGGGCCAAGGGGGCAATGAGCAGTTCTTC
>few|TRBV20-1|TRBJ2-1|NA|15
CSASTGLEGYNEQFF
TGCAGTGCTTCGACGGGGCTGGAAGGCTATAATGAGCAGTTCTTC
>NA|TRBV10-3|TRBJ2-1|NA|16
CAISESQEGSLNEQFF
TGTGCCATCAGTGAGTCGCAGGAAGGGAGTCTCAATGAGCAGTTCTTC
>NA|TRBV6-1|TRBJ2-5|NA|16
CASSEYPVGTRETQYF
TGTGCCAGCAGTGAATACCCGGTTGGGACTCGGGAGACCCAGTACTTC
>few|TRBV7-2|TRBJ1-1|NA|14
CASSSPFRDQGAFF
TGTGCCAGCAGCTCGCCTTTCCGGGACCAGGGGGCTTTCTTT
>NA|TRBV5-1|TRBJ1-5|NA|16
CASSLGGVQGNQPQHF
TGCGCCAGCAGCCTAGGGGGGGTCCAAGGGAATCAGCCCCAGCATTTT
>NA|TRBV24-1|TRBJ2-1|TRBD1|16
CATSDTRDRTNNEQFF
TGTGCCACCAGTGACACCCGGGACAGGACCAACAATGAGCAGTTCTTC
>NA|TRBV20-1|TRBJ2-3|NA|14
CSARDGGITDTQYF
TGCAGTGCTAGAGATGGCGGGATCACAGATACGCAGTATTTT
>NA|TRBV5-4|TRBJ1-2|NA|14
CASSGAKKVSGYTF
TGTGCCAGCAGCGGGGCCAAAAAGGTCTCTGGCTACACCTTC
>few|TRBV12-3/TRBV12-4|TRBJ2-2|TRBD2|15
CASSVTSGRSGELFF
TGTGCCAGCAGTGTGACTAGCGGGAGATCCGGGGAGCTGTTTTTT
>few|TRBV15|TRBJ2-3|NA|13
CATSRGDTDTQYF
TGTGCCACCAGCAGAGGTGACACAGATACGCAGTATTTT
>NA|TRBV5-4|TRBJ1-6|NA|17
CASSLDLDSLINSPLHF
TGTGCCAGCAGCTTGGACCTGGACAGTCTGATCAATTCACCCCTCCACTTT
>few|TRBV4-2|TRBJ2-5|NA|17
CASSQGSGSGGQETQYF
TGTGCCAGCAGCCAAGGATCAGGCAGCGGAGGCCAAGAGACCCAGTACTTC
>few|TRBV5-1|TRBJ2-7|TRBD1|15
CASSLVQGATHEQYF
TGCGCCAGCAGCTTGGTCCAGGGGGCTACCCACGAGCAGTACTTC
>few|TRBV20-1|TRBJ2-1|NA|14
CSAIPPGMENEQFF
TGCAGTGCGATTCCCCCGGGGATGGAAAATGAGCAGTTCTTC
>NA|TRBV10-2|TRBJ2-1|NA|11
CASRNRNEQFF
TGCGCCAGCCGTAATCGCAATGAGCAGTTCTTC
>few|TRBV15|TRBJ2-3|NA|11
CATSSSRRSYF
TGTGCCACCAGCAGTAGCCGACGCTCGTATTTT
>few|TRBV18|TRBJ1-3|NA|15
CASSPPGTSGNTIYF
TGTGCCAGCTCACCACCTGGGACCTCTGGAAACACCATATATTTT
>NA|TRBV18|TRBJ1-1|TRBD1|16
CASSPRPGTGGTEAFF
TGTGCCAGCTCACCCCGACCTGGGACAGGTGGCACTGAAGCTTTCTTT
>few|TRBV27|TRBJ1-1|NA|14
CASSPKGVTTEAFF
TGTGCCAGCAGCCCAAAAGGGGTAACAACTGAAGCTTTCTTT
>NA|TRBV11-2|TRBJ2-3|TRBD2|18
CASSLVLAGGPGADTQYF
TGTGCCAGCAGCTTAGTACTAGCGGGAGGGCCCGGTGCGGATACGCAGTATTTT
>many|TRBV15|TRBJ2-5|NA|15
CATSKEGQIQETQYF
TGTGCCACCAGCAAAGAAGGACAGATCCAAGAGACCCAGTACTTC
>few|TRBV4-2|TRBJ2-5|NA|15
CASSRNLGGEETQYF
TGTGCCAGCAGCCGGAACTTGGGAGGAGAAGAGACCCAGTACTTC
>NA|TRBV5-1|TRBJ2-3|NA|15
CASSLDFGISGTQYF
TGCGCCAGCAGCTTGGATTTTGGGATCTCCGGTACGCAGTATTTT
>few|TRBV30|TRBJ1-1|NA|11
CAGTMNTEAFF
TGTGCCGGGACAATGAACACTGAAGCTTTCTTT
>NA|TRBV11-2|TRBJ1-1|TRBD1|14
CASSPTSPGGAAFF
TGTGCCAGCAGCCCCACCTCCCCAGGGGGTGCTGCTTTCTTT
>few|TRBV12-3/TRBV12-4|TRBJ1-5|NA|17
CASSARGGITSNQPQHF
TGTGCCAGCAGTGCGCGAGGGGGAATTACAAGCAATCAGCCCCAGCATTTT
>NA|TRBV10-2|TRBJ2-1|NA|13
CASSPNDYNEQFF
TGCGCCAGCAGTCCAAACGACTACAATGAGCAGTTCTTC
>few|TRBV3-1|TRBJ2-2|NA|16
CASNLNGQMNTGELFF
TGTGCCAGCAACCTGAATGGACAGATGAACACCGGGGAGCTGTTTTTT
>few|TRBV7-9|TRBJ1-1|NA|14
CASSTGLLNTEAFF
TGTGCCAGCAGCACGGGACTGCTGAACACTGAAGCTTTCTTT
>NA|TRBV20-1|TRBJ2-5|NA|13
CSAGTPRRGTQYF
TGCAGTGCTGGGACACCGAGGAGGGGGACCCAGTACTTC
>NA|TRBV5-1|TRBJ1-3|NA|14
CASSSSSSGNTIYF
TGCGCCAGCAGCTCCTCGAGCTCTGGAAACACCATATATTTT
>NA|TRBV29-1|TRBJ2-7|TRBD2|11
CSGGGDHEQYF
TGCAGCGGCGGGGGGGACCACGAGCAGTACTTC
>NA|TRBV30|TRBJ2-7|NA|14
CAWTKGGGDYEQYF
TGTGCCTGGACGAAGGGGGGAGGAGACTACGAGCAGTACTTC
>NA|TRBV27|TRBJ2-2|TRBD1|17
CASSTQDRGLFTGELFF
TGTGCCAGCAGTACCCAGGACAGGGGGCTGTTCACCGGGGAGCTGTTTTTT
>NA|TRBV6-1|TRBJ2-3|NA|14
CASSDRGPSDTQYF
TGTGCCAGCAGTGATAGGGGACCTTCAGATACGCAGTATTTT
>NA|TRBV6-2/TRBV6-3|TRBJ2-1|NA|15
CASTKSGPKASEQFF
TGTGCCAGCACCAAAAGCGGACCAAAAGCGAGTGAGCAGTTCTTC
>few|TRBV5-1|TRBJ2-7|NA|16
CASSLSADSFLLEQYF
TGCGCCAGCAGCCTCTCAGCGGACTCTTTTTTGTTGGAGCAGTACTTC
>NA|TRBV7-9|TRBJ2-5|TRBD2|16
CASSSLLAGYQETQYF
TGTGCCAGCAGCTCGCTACTAGCGGGATACCAAGAGACCCAGTACTTC
>NA|TRBV7-2|TRBJ1-5|NA|14
CASTQQYSNQPQHF
TGTGCCAGCACCCAACAATATAGCAATCAGCCCCAGCATTTT
>many|TRBV5-1|TRBJ2-7|TRBD1|16
CASSLALTGATYEQYF
TGCGCCAGCAGCTTGGCTTTGACAGGGGCCACCTACGAGCAGTACTTC
>few|TRBV7-9|TRBJ1-1|NA|14
CASSLNRDNTEAFF
TGTGCCAGCAGCCTAAACAGGGATAATACTGAAGCTTTCTTT
>NA|TRBV5-6|TRBJ1-1|NA|14
CASSRGTLNTEAFF
TGTGCCAGCAGCCGGGGAACTTTGAACACTGAAGCTTTCTTT
>few|TRBV5-6|TRBJ2-1|NA|13
CASSPTTLSEQFF
TGTGCCAGCAGCCCCACCACTCTCAGTGAGCAGTTCTTC
>NA|TRBV4-1|TRBJ2-3|NA|14
CASSQLTRTDTQYF
TGCGCCAGCAGCCAACTAACACGCACAGATACGCAGTATTTT
>NA|TRBV29-1|TRBJ1-1|TRBD1|13
CSVAGTGGTEAFF
TGCAGCGTTGCCGGGACAGGTGGGACTGAAGCTTTCTTT
>many|TRBV5-1|TRBJ1-2|NA|13
CASSLSENYGYTF
TGCGCCAGCAGCTTGTCGGAGAACTATGGCTACACCTTC
>NA|TRBV7-7|TRBJ2-7|TRBD1|14
CASSLEGALTEQYF
TGTGCCAGCAGCTTAGAGGGGGCCCTTACCGAGCAGTACTTC
>few|TRBV20-1|TRBJ2-1|NA|14
CSARAPMGVNEQFF
TGCAGTGCTAGAGCGCCGATGGGTGTCAATGAGCAGTTCTTC
>NA|TRBV20-1|TRBJ2-3|NA|12
CSEADGTDTQYF
TGCAGTGAAGCGGACGGAACAGATACGCAGTATTTT
>NA|TRBV11-2|TRBJ2-7|NA|14
CASSLERLSYEQYF
TGTGCCAGCAGCTTAGAGCGGCTCTCCTACGAGCAGTACTTC